Listed below are T cell receptor beta chains from one sample, sequenced in a study of T cell changes during pregnancy in multiple sclerosis. Profiling relied on immunoSEQ multiplex PCR, and the TCRdb table lists in-frame clones only, not all of them. The sample carries about 29,000 clones, about 91% recorded once. Specimen: CD8+ T cells from peripheral blood mononuclear cells, collected after pregnancy. The receptors originated from a female donor with multiple sclerosis, enrolled in a pregnancy study. The CDR3 runs from the conserved cysteine through the conserved F or W. Each record gives: CDR3 protein, J gene, clone size, V gene, D gene. A D gene is named only where the DNA matches it firmly. Some rows mark clone size as missing; the rest say once, few, many or name a class of expanded clone.

CDR3 protein: CASSRQGYEQYF; J gene: TRBJ2-7; clone size: .; V gene: TRBV25-1; D gene: TRBD1
CDR3 protein: CASSVAVETGGDYGYTF; J gene: TRBJ1-2; clone size: .; V gene: TRBV9; D gene: TRBD1
CDR3 protein: CASSSVLDYGYTF; J gene: TRBJ1-2; clone size: .; V gene: TRBV28; D gene: .
CDR3 protein: CATQGWNTEAFF; J gene: TRBJ1-1; clone size: few; V gene: TRBV2; D gene: TRBD1
CDR3 protein: CAWSYRLAGDYEQFF; J gene: TRBJ2-1; clone size: once; V gene: TRBV30; D gene: TRBD2
CDR3 protein: CASSEGETSYEQYF; J gene: TRBJ2-7; clone size: medium-sized; V gene: TRBV6-1; D gene: .
CDR3 protein: CASSWGLADRGYF; J gene: TRBJ2-5; clone size: .; V gene: TRBV7-9; D gene: TRBD2
CDR3 protein: CASSLEAYYEQYF; J gene: TRBJ2-7; clone size: .; V gene: TRBV5-1; D gene: .
CDR3 protein: CASSELIRDRGIEQYF; J gene: TRBJ2-7; clone size: medium-sized; V gene: TRBV25-1; D gene: TRBD1
CDR3 protein: CASSPLGRSYEQYF; J gene: TRBJ2-7; clone size: .; V gene: TRBV6-6; D gene: .
CDR3 protein: CASSLRDLSLYEQYF; J gene: TRBJ2-7; clone size: .; V gene: TRBV11-3; D gene: .
CDR3 protein: CASSWGGLGFTDTQYF; J gene: TRBJ2-3; clone size: once; V gene: TRBV27; D gene: TRBD2
CDR3 protein: CASSVELAGDTQYF; J gene: TRBJ2-3; clone size: .; V gene: TRBV9; D gene: TRBD2
CDR3 protein: CASSQEGGYNEQFF; J gene: TRBJ2-1; clone size: many; V gene: TRBV4-1; D gene: .
CDR3 protein: CASSFLLSYEQYF; J gene: TRBJ2-7; clone size: .; V gene: TRBV28; D gene: .
CDR3 protein: CASIGKRGEWVYNEQFF; J gene: TRBJ2-1; clone size: .; V gene: TRBV2; D gene: .
CDR3 protein: CASSLWAGILETQYF; J gene: TRBJ2-5; clone size: .; V gene: TRBV11-1; D gene: .
CDR3 protein: CASSLDRELYEQYF; J gene: TRBJ2-7; clone size: .; V gene: TRBV5-8; D gene: .
CDR3 protein: CASSPSSLWGGYNEQFF; J gene: TRBJ2-1; clone size: .; V gene: TRBV27; D gene: .
CDR3 protein: CASSQLGTGGDDYEQYF; J gene: TRBJ2-7; clone size: medium-sized; V gene: TRBV4-1; D gene: TRBD1
CDR3 protein: CAWSVGASYEQYF; J gene: TRBJ2-7; clone size: .; V gene: TRBV30; D gene: .
CDR3 protein: CASSLGWTGMVGTEAFF; J gene: TRBJ1-1; clone size: .; V gene: TRBV7-2; D gene: TRBD1
CDR3 protein: CATVSGGRAFF; J gene: TRBJ1-1; clone size: .; V gene: TRBV6-6; D gene: TRBD1
CDR3 protein: CACDPTGVSNQPQHF; J gene: TRBJ1-5; clone size: .; V gene: TRBV30; D gene: TRBD1
CDR3 protein: CASSLVFTALAMNTEAFF; J gene: TRBJ1-1; clone size: .; V gene: TRBV7-2; D gene: .
CDR3 protein: CASSGTGNYGYTF; J gene: TRBJ1-2; clone size: .; V gene: TRBV6-1; D gene: .
CDR3 protein: CASSQEVRQGGTEAFF; J gene: TRBJ1-1; clone size: .; V gene: TRBV4-1; D gene: TRBD1
CDR3 protein: CAWSAPGSNEKLFF; J gene: TRBJ1-4; clone size: .; V gene: TRBV30; D gene: .
CDR3 protein: CASSHPAGNTEAFF; J gene: TRBJ1-1; clone size: .; V gene: TRBV6-5; D gene: .
CDR3 protein: CASSEFGQEAFF; J gene: TRBJ1-1; clone size: .; V gene: TRBV25-1; D gene: .
CDR3 protein: CASSLVSGTDTQYF; J gene: TRBJ2-3; clone size: .; V gene: TRBV11-2; D gene: .
CDR3 protein: CASSLEGDRGRRDYGYTF; J gene: TRBJ1-2; clone size: .; V gene: TRBV5-1; D gene: TRBD1
CDR3 protein: CASSQDGTAIYNEQFF; J gene: TRBJ2-1; clone size: .; V gene: TRBV4-3; D gene: TRBD1
CDR3 protein: CASSLAGVDTQYF; J gene: TRBJ2-3; clone size: .; V gene: TRBV7-2; D gene: TRBD2
CDR3 protein: CASSPGQSSYEQYF; J gene: TRBJ2-7; clone size: .; V gene: TRBV7-6; D gene: .
CDR3 protein: CASRTIRGLLEKLFF; J gene: TRBJ1-4; clone size: .; V gene: TRBV27; D gene: TRBD1
CDR3 protein: CASSLLRQGPTGELFF; J gene: TRBJ2-2; clone size: .; V gene: TRBV7-9; D gene: TRBD1
CDR3 protein: CASSPGDRNYEQYF; J gene: TRBJ2-7; clone size: .; V gene: TRBV5-4; D gene: TRBD1
CDR3 protein: CASSVTSALYNEQFF; J gene: TRBJ2-1; clone size: .; V gene: TRBV19; D gene: TRBD2
CDR3 protein: CAISESDRNYEQYF; J gene: TRBJ2-7; clone size: .; V gene: TRBV10-3; D gene: .
CDR3 protein: CASSKVTQGSEKLFF; J gene: TRBJ1-4; clone size: .; V gene: TRBV6-6; D gene: .
CDR3 protein: CAISDDPGQPQHF; J gene: TRBJ1-5; clone size: few; V gene: TRBV10-3; D gene: .
CDR3 protein: CASSLAMAVQETQYF; J gene: TRBJ2-5; clone size: .; V gene: TRBV5-4; D gene: .
CDR3 protein: CASRDGTYNEQFF; J gene: TRBJ2-1; clone size: .; V gene: TRBV13; D gene: .
CDR3 protein: CASKTLSEQFF; J gene: TRBJ2-1; clone size: .; V gene: TRBV5-1; D gene: .
CDR3 protein: CASSQDSRLDNEKLFF; J gene: TRBJ1-4; clone size: .; V gene: TRBV4-3; D gene: .